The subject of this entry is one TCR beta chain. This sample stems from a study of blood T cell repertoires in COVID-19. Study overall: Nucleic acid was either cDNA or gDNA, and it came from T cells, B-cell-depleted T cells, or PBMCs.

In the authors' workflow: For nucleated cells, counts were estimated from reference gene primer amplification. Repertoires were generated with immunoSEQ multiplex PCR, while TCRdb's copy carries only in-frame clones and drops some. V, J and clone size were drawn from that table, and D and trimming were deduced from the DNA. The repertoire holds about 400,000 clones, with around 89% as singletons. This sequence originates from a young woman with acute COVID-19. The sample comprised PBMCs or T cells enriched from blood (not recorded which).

The CDR3 spells CASSHQDTRTAGTDTQYF. DNA of the CDR3: TGTGCCAGCAGCCATCAAGACACTCGGACAGCAGGGACAGATACGCAGTATTTT. The chain uses TRBV3-1 (or the pseudogene TRBV3-2) and TRBJ2-3; the D gene is possibly TRBD1 (6 bases). This CDR3 contains 18 residues. V was trimmed by 3 bases and J by 3 bases, leaving 22 bases between them. Germline loops: CDR1 LGHDT, CDR2 YNNKEL (reference sequence).